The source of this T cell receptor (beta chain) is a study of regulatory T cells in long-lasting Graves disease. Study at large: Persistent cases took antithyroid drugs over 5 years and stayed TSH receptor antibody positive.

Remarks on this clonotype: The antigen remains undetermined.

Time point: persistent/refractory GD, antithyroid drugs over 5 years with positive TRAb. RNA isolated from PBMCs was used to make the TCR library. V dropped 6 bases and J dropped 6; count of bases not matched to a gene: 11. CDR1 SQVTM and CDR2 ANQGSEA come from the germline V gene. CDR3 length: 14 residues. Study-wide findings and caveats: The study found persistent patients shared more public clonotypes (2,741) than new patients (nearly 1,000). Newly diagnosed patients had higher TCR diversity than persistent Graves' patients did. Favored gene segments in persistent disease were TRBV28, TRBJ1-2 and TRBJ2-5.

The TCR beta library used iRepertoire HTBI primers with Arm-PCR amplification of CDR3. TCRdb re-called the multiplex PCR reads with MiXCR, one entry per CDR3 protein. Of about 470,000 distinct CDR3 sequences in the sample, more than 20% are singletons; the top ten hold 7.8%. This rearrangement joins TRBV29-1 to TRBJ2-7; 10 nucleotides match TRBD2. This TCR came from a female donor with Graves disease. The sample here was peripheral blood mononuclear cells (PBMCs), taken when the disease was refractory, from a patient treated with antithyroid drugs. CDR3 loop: CSVGGLAVASEQYF. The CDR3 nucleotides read TGCAGCGTGGGAGGACTAGCGGTAGCTTCCGAGCAGTACTTC.